This record looks at one T cell receptor beta chain sequence and its context. The germline gives CDR1 LNHNV, CDR2 YYDKDF (reference sequence). The CDR3 runs to 15 residues. V lost 5 bases to trimming and J lost 2 bases, with 13 bases between them. This sample is part of a study of T-cell reconstitution after alpha-beta-depleted transplantation in children. Unique molecular identifiers were incorporated when the TCRbeta library was constructed. MiXCR, run by TCRdb on the PCR reads, gives a single entry per CDR3 protein. The sample carries 670,000 or so distinct CDR3 sequences, around 12% recorded once.

This chain uses TRBV15 with TRBJ2-4, with D hard to call. The sample here was PBMCs, taken before TCRalphabeta/CD19-depleted stem cell transplant. This TCR was sampled from a girl aged 2 to 10 with congenital amegakaryocytic thrombocytopenia, due to receive a stem cell transplant. The CDR3 loop is CATSLPTTTKNIQYF. CDR3 nucleotides: TGTGCCACCAGCCTCCCCACCACGACCAAAAACATTCAGTACTTC.